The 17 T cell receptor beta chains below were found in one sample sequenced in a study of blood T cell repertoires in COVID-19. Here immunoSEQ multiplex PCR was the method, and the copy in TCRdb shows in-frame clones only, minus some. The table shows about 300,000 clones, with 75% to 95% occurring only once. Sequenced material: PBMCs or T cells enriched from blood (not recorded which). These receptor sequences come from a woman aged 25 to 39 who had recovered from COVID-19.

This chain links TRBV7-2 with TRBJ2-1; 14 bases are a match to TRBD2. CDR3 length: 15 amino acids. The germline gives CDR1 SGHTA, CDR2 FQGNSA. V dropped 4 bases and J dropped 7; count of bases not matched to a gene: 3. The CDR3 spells CASSSGTSGRNEQFF. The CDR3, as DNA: TGTGCCAGCAGCTCCGGGACTAGCGGGAGAAATGAGCAGTTCTTC.

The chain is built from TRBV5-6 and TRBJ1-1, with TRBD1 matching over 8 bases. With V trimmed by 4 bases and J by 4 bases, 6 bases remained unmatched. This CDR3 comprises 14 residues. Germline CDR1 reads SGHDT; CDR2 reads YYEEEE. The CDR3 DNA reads TGTGCCAGCAGCCCGACAGGGGTTGGCACTGAAGCTTTCTTT. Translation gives CASSPTGVGTEAFF.

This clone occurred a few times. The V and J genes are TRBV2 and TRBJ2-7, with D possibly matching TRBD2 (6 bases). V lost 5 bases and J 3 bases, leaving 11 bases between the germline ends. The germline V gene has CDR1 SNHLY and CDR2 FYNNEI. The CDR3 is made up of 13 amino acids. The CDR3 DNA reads TGTGCCAGCAGTCCCCGGGAGAACTACGAGCAGTACTTC. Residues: CASSPRENYEQYF.

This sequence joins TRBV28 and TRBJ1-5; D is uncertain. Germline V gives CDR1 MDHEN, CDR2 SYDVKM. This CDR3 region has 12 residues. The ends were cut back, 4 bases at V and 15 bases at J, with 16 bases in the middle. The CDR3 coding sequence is TGTGCCAGCAGTTCTATGCTTTACCCGCGGCATTTT. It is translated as CASSSMLYPRHF.

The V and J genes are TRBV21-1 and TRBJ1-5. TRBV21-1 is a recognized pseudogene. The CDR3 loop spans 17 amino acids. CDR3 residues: CASSFHLLEGCNQPQHF. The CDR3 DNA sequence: TGTGCCAGCAGCTTTCACCTCCTTGAGGGTTGCAATCAGCCCCAGCATTTT.

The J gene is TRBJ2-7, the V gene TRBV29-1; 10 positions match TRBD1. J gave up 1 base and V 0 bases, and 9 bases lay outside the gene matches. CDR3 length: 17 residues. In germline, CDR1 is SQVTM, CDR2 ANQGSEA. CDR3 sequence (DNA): TGCAGCGTTGAAGAAGCGGGAGACAGGGGGCTATCCTACGAGCAGTACTTC. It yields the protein CSVEEAGDRGLSYEQYF.

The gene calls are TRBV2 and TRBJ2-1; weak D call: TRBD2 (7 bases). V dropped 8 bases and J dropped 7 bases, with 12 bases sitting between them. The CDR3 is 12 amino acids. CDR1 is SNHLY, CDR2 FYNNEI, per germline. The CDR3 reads CASERGGNEQFF. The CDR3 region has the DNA TGTGCCAGCGAGAGGGGGGGTAATGAGCAGTTCTTC.

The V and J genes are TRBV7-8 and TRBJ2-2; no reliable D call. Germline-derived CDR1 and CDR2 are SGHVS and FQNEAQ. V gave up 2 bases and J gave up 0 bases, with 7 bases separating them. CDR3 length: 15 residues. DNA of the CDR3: TGTGCCAGCAGCTTAATGGGCTCGAACACCGGGGAGCTGTTTTTT. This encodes CASSLMGSNTGELFF.

The CDR3 bases are TGTGCCTGGAGAGAGAGCGGGAGAATAGAGACCCAGTACTTC. As protein: CAWRESGRIETQYF. The rearrangement links TRBV30 to TRBJ2-5; 8 nucleotides line up with TRBD2. V was clipped by 3 bases and J by 4 bases; unmatched bases: 7. The germline V gene encodes CDR1 GTSNPN and CDR2 SVGIG (reference sequence). The CDR3 length is 14 residues.

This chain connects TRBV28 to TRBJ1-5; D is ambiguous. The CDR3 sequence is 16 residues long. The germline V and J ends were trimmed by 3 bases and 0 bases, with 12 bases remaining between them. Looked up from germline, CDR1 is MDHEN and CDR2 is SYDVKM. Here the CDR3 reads CASSFASNPSNQPQHF. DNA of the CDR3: TGTGCCAGCAGTTTCGCCAGTAACCCTAGCAATCAGCCCCAGCATTTT.

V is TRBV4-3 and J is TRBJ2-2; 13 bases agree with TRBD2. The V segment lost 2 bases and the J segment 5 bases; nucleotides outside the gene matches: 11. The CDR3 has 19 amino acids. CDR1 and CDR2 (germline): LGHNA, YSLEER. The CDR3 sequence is CASSQSSGLAGVWTGELFF. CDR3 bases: TGCGCCAGCAGCCAATCGTCTGGACTAGCGGGAGTGTGGACCGGGGAGCTGTTTTTT.

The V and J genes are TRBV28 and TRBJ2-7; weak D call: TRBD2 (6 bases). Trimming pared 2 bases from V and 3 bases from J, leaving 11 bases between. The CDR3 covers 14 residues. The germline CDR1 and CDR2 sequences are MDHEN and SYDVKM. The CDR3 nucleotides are TGTGCCAGCAGTTTAATGGGGGGACTCTACGAGCAGTACTTC. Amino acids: CASSLMGGLYEQYF.

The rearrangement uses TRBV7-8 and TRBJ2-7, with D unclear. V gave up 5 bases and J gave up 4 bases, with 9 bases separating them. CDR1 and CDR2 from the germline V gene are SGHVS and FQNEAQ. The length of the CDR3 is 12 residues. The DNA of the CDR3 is TGTGCCAGCAGCGTTACAGTTTACGAGCAGTACTTC. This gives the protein CASSVTVYEQYF.

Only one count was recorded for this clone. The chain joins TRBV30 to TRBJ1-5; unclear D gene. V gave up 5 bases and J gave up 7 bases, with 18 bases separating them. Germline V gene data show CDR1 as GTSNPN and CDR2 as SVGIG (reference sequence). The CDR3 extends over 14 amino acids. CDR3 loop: CAWGGRRADQPQHF. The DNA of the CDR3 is TGTGCCTGGGGTGGGAGAAGGGCGGACCAGCCCCAGCATTTT.

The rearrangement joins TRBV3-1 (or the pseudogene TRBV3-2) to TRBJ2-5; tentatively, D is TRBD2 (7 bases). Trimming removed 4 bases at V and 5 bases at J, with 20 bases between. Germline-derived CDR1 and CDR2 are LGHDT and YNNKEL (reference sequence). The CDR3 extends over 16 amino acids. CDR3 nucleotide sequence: TGTGCCAGCAGCCCCCGGGACTCCCCGGGGGGCGAGACCCAGTACTTC. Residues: CASSPRDSPGGETQYF.

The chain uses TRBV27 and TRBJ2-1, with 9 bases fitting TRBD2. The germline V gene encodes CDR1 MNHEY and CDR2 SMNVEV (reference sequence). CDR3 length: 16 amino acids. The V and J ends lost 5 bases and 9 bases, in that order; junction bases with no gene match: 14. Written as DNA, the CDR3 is TGTGCCAGCAGTCCGCCCGGGCGCGGGAGGGAAAGTGAGCAGTTCTTC. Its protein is CASSPPGRGRESEQFF.

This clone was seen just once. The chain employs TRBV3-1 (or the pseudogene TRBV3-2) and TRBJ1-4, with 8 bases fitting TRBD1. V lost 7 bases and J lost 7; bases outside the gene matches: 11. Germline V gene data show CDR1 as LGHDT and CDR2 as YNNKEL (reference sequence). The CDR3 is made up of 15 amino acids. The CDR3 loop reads CASMTQGQGAEKLFF. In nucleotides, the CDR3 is TGTGCCAGCATGACCCAAGGCCAGGGGGCTGAAAAACTGTTTTTT.